The T cell receptor beta chain under discussion was sequenced for a study of T cells in Graves' hyperthyroidism and ophthalmopathy. RNA transcripts yielded amplified TCR beta CDR3 regions. HTBI primers were the set used in a first-round RT-PCR of the TCR CDR3. MiXCR was run by TCRdb on the multiplex PCR reads, yielding one entry per CDR3 protein. The sample includes just under 750,000 distinct CDR3 sequences, roughly 32% of them seen just once. The study's findings and limits: Appearing also in blood were most of the thyroid clonotypes expanded above 0.001. Ophthalmopathy prediction by the model preceded onset by a median about 6.3 months.

This clonotype was seen many times. Antigen unknown. Uncontrolled infection, other autoimmune disease, pregnancy or lactation barred patients from enrollment. Each diagnosis was grounded in clinical symptoms, serum thyroxine and TRAb, thyroid ultrasound, and orbital computed tomography. The sequencing input was blood. The TCR comes from a woman in her 40s with Graves' hyperthyroidism.

The CDR3 protein is CASSQRSGGAGETQYF. DNA of the CDR3: TGTGCCAGCAGCCAACGGTCAGGGGGCGCGGGAGAGACCCAGTACTTC. The V call is TRBV14, the J call TRBJ2-5; 8 nucleotides line up with TRBD1. Germline CDR1 reads SGHDN; CDR2 reads FVKESK. The CDR3 loop spans 16 amino acids. Trimming cost V 2 bases and J 4 bases; bases outside gene matches: 9. Complete variable domain (other parts from reference TRBV14 and TRBJ2-5): EAGVTQFPSHSVIEKGQTVTLRCDPISGHDNLYWYRRVMGKEIKFLLHFVKESKQDESGMPNNRFLAERTGGTYSTLKVQPAELEDSGVYFCASSQRSGGAGETQYFGPGTRLLVL.